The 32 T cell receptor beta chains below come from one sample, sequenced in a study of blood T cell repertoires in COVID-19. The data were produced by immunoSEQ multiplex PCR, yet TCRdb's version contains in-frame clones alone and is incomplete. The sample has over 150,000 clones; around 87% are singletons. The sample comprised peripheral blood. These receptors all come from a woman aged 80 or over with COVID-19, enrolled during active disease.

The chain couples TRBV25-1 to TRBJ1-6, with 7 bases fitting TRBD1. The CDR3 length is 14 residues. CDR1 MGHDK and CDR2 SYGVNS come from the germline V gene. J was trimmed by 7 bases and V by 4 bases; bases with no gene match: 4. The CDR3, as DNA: TGTGCCAGCAGTGCACAGGGGCTCAATTCACCCCTCCACTTT. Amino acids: CASSAQGLNSPLHF.

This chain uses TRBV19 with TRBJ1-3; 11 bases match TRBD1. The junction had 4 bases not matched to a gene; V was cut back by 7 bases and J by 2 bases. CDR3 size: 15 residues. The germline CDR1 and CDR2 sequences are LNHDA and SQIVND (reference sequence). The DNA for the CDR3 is TGTGCCAGTAACAAGGACAGGGGGCCTGGAAACACCATATATTTT. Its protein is CASNKDRGPGNTIYF. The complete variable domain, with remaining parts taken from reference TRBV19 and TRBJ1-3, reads DGGITQSPKYLFRKEGQNVTLSCEQNLNHDAMYWYRQDPGQGLRLIYYSQIVNDFQKGDIAEGYSVSREKKESFPLTVTSAQKNPTAFYLCASNKDRGPGNTIYFGEGSWLTVV.

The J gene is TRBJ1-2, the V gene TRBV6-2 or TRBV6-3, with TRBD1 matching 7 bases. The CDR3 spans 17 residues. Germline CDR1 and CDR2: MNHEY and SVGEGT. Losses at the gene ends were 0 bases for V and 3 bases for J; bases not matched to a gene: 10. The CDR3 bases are TGTGCCAGCAGTTACTCGATGGGACAGACACTTGACTATGGCTACACCTTC. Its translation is CASSYSMGQTLDYGYTF.

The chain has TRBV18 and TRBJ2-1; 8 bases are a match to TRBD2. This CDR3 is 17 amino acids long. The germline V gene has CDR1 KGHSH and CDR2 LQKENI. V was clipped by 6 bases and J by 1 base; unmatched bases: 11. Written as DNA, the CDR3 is TGTGCCAGCTCCCAGGCTCGTAGCGGGAAATCCTACAATGAGCAGTTCTTC. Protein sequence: CASSQARSGKSYNEQFF.

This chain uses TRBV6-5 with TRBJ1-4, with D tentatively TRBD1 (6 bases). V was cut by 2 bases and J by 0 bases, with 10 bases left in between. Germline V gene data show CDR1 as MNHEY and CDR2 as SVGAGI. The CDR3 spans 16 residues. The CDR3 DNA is TGTGCCAGCAGTTACCCCAGGGGCGCAACTAATGAAAAACTGTTTTTT. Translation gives CASSYPRGATNEKLFF.

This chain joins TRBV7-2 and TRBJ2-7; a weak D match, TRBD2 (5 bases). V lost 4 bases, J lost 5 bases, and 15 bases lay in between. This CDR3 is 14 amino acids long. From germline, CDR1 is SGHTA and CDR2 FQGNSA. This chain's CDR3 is CASSYMVAGDEQYF. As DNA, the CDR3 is TGTGCCAGCAGCTACATGGTGGCCGGGGACGAGCAGTACTTC.

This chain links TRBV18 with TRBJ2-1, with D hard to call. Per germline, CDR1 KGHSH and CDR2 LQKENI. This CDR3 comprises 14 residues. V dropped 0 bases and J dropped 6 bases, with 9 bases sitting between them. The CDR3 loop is CASSPPLSRNEQFF. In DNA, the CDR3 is TGTGCCAGCTCACCACCACTCTCCCGCAATGAGCAGTTCTTC.

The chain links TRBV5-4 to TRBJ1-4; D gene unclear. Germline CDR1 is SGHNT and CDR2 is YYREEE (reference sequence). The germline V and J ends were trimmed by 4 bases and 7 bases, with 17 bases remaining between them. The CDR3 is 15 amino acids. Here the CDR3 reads CASSGPGGISEKLFF. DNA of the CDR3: TGTGCCAGCAGCGGTCCGGGAGGAATAAGTGAAAAACTGTTTTTT.

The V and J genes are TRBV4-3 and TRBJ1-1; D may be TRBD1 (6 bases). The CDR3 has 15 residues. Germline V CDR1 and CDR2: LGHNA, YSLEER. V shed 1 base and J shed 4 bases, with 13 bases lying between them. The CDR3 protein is CASSQGAGVRTEAFF. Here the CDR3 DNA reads TGCGCCAGCAGCCAAGGAGCAGGGGTGCGCACTGAAGCTTTCTTT.

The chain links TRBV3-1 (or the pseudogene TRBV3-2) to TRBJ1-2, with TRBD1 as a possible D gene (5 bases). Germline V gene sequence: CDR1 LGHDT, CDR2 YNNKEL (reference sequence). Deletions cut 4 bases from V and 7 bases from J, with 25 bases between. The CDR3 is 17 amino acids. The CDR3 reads CASSPVSFAGPTSGYTF. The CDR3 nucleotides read TGTGCCAGCAGCCCCGTCTCTTTTGCGGGGCCTACATCTGGCTACACCTTC.

In DNA, the CDR3 is TGTGCCAGCTCCCTTGGACTAGCGGGAGGGCCATCCTACAATGAGCAGTTCTTC. Protein sequence: CASSLGLAGGPSYNEQFF. The rearrangement joins TRBV18 to TRBJ2-1, with 15 bases fitting TRBD2. CDR1 KGHSH and CDR2 LQKENI come from the germline V gene. CDR3 size: 18 residues. V was clipped by 6 bases and J by 1 base; unmatched bases: 7. Based on the CDR3 plus reference TRBV18 and TRBJ2-1, the full variable domain is NAGVMQNPRHLVRRRGQEARLRCSPMKGHSHVYWYRQLPEEGLKFMVYLQKENIIDESGMPKERFSAEFPKEGPSILRIQQVVRGDSAAYFCASSLGLAGGPSYNEQFFGPGTRLTVL.

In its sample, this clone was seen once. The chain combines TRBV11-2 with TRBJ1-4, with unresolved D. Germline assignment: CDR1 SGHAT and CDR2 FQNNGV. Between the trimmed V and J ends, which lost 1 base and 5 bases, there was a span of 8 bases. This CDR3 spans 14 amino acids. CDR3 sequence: CASSLATTNEKLFF. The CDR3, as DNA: TGTGCCAGCAGCTTAGCTACTACAAATGAAAAACTGTTTTTT.

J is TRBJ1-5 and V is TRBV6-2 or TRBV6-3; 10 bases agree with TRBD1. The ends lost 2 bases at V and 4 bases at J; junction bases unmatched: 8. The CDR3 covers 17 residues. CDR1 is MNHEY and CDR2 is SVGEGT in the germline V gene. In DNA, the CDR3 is TGTGCCAGCAGTTACCTCCCGGGACAGGGGATTAATCAGCCCCAGCATTTT. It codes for CASSYLPGQGINQPQHF.

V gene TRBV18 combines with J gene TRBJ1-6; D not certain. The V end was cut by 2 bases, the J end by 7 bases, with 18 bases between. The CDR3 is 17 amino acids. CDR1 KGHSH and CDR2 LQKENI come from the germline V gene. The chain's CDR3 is CASSPAVVGSGNSPLHF. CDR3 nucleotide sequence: TGTGCCAGCTCACCAGCCGTTGTGGGGAGCGGGAATTCACCCCTCCACTTT.

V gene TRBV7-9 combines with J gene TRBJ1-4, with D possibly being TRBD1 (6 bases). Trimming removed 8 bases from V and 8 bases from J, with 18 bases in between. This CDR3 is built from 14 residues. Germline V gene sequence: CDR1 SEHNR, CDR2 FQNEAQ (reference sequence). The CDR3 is CASQPGQTLEKLFF. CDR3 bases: TGTGCCAGCCAACCGGGACAAACGCTGGAAAAACTGTTTTTT.

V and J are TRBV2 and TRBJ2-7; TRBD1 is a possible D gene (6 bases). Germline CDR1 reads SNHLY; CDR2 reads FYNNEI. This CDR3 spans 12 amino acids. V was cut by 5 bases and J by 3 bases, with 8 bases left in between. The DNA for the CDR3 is TGTGCCAGCAGTTACAGGGTCTACGAGCAGTACTTC. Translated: CASSYRVYEQYF.

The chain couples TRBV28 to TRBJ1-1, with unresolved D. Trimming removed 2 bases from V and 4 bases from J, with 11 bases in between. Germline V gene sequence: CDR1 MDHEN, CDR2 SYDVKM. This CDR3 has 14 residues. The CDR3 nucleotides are TGTGCCAGCAGTTTAGAGGGCGGGAGCACTGAAGCTTTCTTT. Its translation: CASSLEGGSTEAFF.

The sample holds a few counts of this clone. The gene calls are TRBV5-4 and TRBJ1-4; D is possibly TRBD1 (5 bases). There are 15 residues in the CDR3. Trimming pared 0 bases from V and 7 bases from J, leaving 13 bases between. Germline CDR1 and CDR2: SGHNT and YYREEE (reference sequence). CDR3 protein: CASSLEVGRGEKLFF. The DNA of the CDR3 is TGTGCCAGCAGCTTGGAAGTGGGAAGGGGTGAAAAACTGTTTTTT. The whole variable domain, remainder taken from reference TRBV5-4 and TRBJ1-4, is ETGVTQSPTHLIKTRGQQVTLRCSSQSGHNTVSWYQQALGQGPQFIFQYYREEENGRGNFPPRFSGLQFPNYSSELNVNALELDDSALYLCASSLEVGRGEKLFFGSGTQLSVL.

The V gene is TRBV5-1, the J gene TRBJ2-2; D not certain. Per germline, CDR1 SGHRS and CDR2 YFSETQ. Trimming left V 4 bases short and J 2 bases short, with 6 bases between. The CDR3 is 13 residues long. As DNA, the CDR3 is TGCGCCAGCAGCGGCCAAAACACCGGGGAGCTGTTTTTT. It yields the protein CASSGQNTGELFF.

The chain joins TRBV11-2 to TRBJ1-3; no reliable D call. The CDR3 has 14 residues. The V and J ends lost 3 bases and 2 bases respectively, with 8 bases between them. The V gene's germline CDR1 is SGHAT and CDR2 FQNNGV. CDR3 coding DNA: TGTGCCAGCAGCTTCGGGGAAGCTGGAAACACCATATATTTT. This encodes CASSFGEAGNTIYF. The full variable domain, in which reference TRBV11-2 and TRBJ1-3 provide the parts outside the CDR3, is EAGVAQSPRYKIIEKRQSVAFWCNPISGHATLYWYQQILGQGPKLLIQFQNNGVVDDSQLPKDRFSAERLKGVDSTLKIQPAKLEDSAVYLCASSFGEAGNTIYFGEGSWLTVV.

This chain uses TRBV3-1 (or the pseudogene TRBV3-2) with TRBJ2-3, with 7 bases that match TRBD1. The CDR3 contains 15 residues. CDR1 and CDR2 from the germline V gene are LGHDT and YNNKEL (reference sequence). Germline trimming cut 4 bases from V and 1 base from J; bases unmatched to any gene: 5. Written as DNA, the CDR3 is TGTGCCAGCAGCCTGACGACAGGGCGCACAGATACGCAGTATTTT. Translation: CASSLTTGRTDTQYF.

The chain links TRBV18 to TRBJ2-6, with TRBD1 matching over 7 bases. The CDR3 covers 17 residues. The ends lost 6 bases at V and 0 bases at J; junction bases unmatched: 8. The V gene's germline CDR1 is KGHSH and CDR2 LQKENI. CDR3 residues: CASSRTGAISGANVLTF. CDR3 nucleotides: TGTGCCAGCTCGCGAACAGGGGCTATCTCTGGGGCCAACGTCCTGACTTTC.

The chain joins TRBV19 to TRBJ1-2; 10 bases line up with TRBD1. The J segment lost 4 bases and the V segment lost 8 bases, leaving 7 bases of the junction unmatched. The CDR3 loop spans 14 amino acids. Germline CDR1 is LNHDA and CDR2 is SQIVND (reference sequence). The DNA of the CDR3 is TGTGCCAGTGAATCGACAGGGGGCTTCTATGGCTACACCTTC. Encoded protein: CASESTGGFYGYTF.

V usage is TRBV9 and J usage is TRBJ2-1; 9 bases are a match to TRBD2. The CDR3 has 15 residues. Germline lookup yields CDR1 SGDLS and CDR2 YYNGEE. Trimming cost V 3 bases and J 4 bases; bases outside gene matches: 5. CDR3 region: CASSALAGDYNEQFF. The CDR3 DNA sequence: TGTGCCAGCAGCGCGTTAGCGGGAGATTACAATGAGCAGTTCTTC. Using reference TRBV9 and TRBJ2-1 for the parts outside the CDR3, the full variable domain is DSGVTQTPKHLITATGQRVTLRCSPRSGDLSVYWYQQSLDQGLQFLIQYYNGEERAKGNILERFSAQQFPDLHSELNLSSLELGDSALYFCASSALAGDYNEQFFGPGTRLTVL.

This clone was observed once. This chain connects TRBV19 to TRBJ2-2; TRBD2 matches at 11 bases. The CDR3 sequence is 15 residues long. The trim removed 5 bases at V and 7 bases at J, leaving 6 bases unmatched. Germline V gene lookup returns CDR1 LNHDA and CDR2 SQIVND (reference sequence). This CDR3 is CASSSGTSGRGELFF. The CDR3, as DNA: TGTGCCAGTAGTTCCGGGACTAGCGGTCGCGGGGAGCTGTTTTTT.

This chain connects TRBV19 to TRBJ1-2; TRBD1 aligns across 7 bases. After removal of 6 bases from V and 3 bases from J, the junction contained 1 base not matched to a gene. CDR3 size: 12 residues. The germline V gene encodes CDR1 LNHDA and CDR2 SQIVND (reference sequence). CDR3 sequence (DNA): TGTGCCAGTAGGCAGGGGGACTATGGCTACACCTTC. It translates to CASRQGDYGYTF.

The CDR3 reads CAKQDPGGGYTF. The CDR3 DNA reads TGTGCCAAACAGGACCCCGGGGGTGGCTACACCTTC. The chain employs TRBV28 and TRBJ1-2; D possibly corresponds to TRBD1 (5 bases). There are 12 residues in the CDR3. Germline CDR1 MDHEN, CDR2 SYDVKM. Trimming shortened V by 10 bases and J by 7 bases, and 16 bases separated the two germline ends.

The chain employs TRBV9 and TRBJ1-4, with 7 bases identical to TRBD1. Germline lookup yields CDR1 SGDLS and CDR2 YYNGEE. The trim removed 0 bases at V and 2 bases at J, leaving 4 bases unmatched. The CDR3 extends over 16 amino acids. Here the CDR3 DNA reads TGTGCCAGCAGCGTAGGACAGGGCCGGACTAATGAAAAACTGTTTTTT. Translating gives CASSVGQGRTNEKLFF.

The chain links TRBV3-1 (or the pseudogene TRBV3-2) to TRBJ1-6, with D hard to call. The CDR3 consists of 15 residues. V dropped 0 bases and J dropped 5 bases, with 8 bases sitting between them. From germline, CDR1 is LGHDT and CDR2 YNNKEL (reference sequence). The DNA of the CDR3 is TGTGCCAGCAGCCAAGATGCCAGTAATAATTCACCCCTCCACTTT. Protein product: CASSQDASNNSPLHF.

CDR3 sequence reads: CASSLSPGLGEQYF. The CDR3, as DNA: TGTGCCAGCAGCTTGTCGCCAGGGTTGGGCGAGCAGTACTTC. The rearrangement uses TRBV5-5 and TRBJ2-7; possibly TRBD1 for D (5 bases). This CDR3 has 14 residues. The V end was cut by 1 base, the J end by 6 bases, with 14 bases between. Germline CDR1 and CDR2: SGHKS and YYEKEE (reference sequence).

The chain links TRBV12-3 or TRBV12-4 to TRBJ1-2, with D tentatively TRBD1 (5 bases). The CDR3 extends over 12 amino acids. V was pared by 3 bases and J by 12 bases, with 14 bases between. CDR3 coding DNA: TGTGCCAGCAGTTTTAGGCAGGGCGGGAACACCTTC. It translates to CASSFRQGGNTF.

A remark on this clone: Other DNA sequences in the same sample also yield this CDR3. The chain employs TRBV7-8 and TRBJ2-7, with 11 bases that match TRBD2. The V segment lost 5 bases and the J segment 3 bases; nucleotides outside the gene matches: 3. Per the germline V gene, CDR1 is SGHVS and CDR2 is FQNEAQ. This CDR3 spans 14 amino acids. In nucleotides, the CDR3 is TGTGCCAGCAGCCCTCTAGCGGGAGGCTACGAGCAGTACTTC. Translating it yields CASSPLAGGYEQYF.